Shown below are 30 T cell receptor beta chains from a single sample sequenced in a study of blood T cell repertoires in COVID-19. Sequenced by immunoSEQ multiplex PCR; TCRdb stores in-frame clones only, minus some. This sample yields under 60,000 clones, of which roughly 91% are seen a single time; 3% to 3.5% belongs to the top ten. The sample taken for sequencing was peripheral blood. Receptor source: a human donor in a cohort sampled during active COVID-19.

This clone was observed once. The chain couples TRBV14 to TRBJ2-2, with 7 bases that match TRBD1. Trimming removed 2 bases from V and 0 bases from J; junction bases left unmatched: 3. This CDR3 is built from 16 residues. Germline assignment: CDR1 SGHDN and CDR2 FVKESK. The CDR3 spells CASSQTTGANTGELFF. In DNA form, the CDR3 reads TGTGCCAGCAGCCAAACCACAGGGGCGAACACCGGGGAGCTGTTTTTT.

The V call is TRBV24-1, the J call TRBJ2-1, with D possibly being TRBD1 (6 bases). V shed 5 bases and J shed 9 bases, with 19 bases lying between them. The CDR3 runs to 15 residues. Germline V CDR1 and CDR2: KGHDR, SFDVKD. Written as DNA, the CDR3 is TGTGCCACCAGTGCTACAGGGAGTATTAGGGTTGAGCAGTTCTTC. This codes for CATSATGSIRVEQFF.

The J gene is TRBJ1-6, the V gene TRBV6-5, with 7 bases that match TRBD1. Germline values: CDR1 MNHEY, CDR2 SVGAGI. V shed 6 bases and J 9 bases; nucleotides not matched to a gene: 8. The CDR3 totals 14 residues. Here the CDR3 reads CASSQDRIGSPLHF. For the CDR3, the DNA is TGTGCCAGCAGCCAGGACAGGATAGGTTCACCCCTCCACTTT.

This rearrangement joins TRBV5-4 to TRBJ2-1, with 10 bases fitting TRBD2. The CDR3 contains 15 residues. Germline assignment: CDR1 SGHNT and CDR2 YYREEE (reference sequence). Losses at the gene ends were 2 bases for V and 15 bases for J; bases not matched to a gene: 14. CDR3 region: CASSLGELAGSGLFF. The CDR3 DNA reads as TGTGCCAGCAGCTTAGGGGAACTAGCGGGGAGTGGGCTGTTCTTC.

This chain uses TRBV19 with TRBJ1-6; D unclear. This CDR3 spans 16 amino acids. Germline V gene sequence: CDR1 LNHDA, CDR2 SQIVND (reference sequence). The ends were cut back, 3 bases at V and 0 bases at J, with 9 bases in the middle. This CDR3 reads CASSMAANSYNSPLHF. Here the CDR3 DNA reads TGTGCCAGTAGTATGGCGGCGAACTCCTATAATTCACCCCTCCACTTT.

The chain recombines TRBV4-2 with TRBJ2-3; 13 nucleotides match TRBD2. The V and J ends lost 1 base and 1 base, in that order; junction bases with no gene match: 2. The germline V gene encodes CDR1 LGHNA and CDR2 YNFKEQ. The CDR3 has 17 amino acids. CDR3: CASSQAGTSGGTDTQYF. DNA of the CDR3: TGTGCCAGCAGCCAAGCCGGGACTAGCGGGGGCACAGATACGCAGTATTTT.

The rearrangement links TRBV3-1 (or the pseudogene TRBV3-2) to TRBJ2-5, with TRBD1 as a possible D gene (6 bases). V shed 6 bases and J shed 3 bases, with 14 bases lying between them. The CDR3 consists of 14 residues. The germline V gene encodes CDR1 LGHDT and CDR2 YNNKEL (reference sequence). The CDR3, as DNA: TGTGCCAGCAGGGGACACCCGTTAAAAGAGACCCAGTACTTC. Amino acids: CASRGHPLKETQYF.

This chain joins TRBV13 and TRBJ2-7; 10 bases fit TRBD2. J gave up 0 bases and V 3 bases, and 2 bases lay outside the gene matches. Looked up from germline, CDR1 is PRHDT and CDR2 is FYEKMQ (reference sequence). The CDR3 runs to 15 residues. CDR3 bases: TGTGCCAGCAGCTTCCCTAGCGGGAGCTCCTACGAGCAGTACTTC. Translated: CASSFPSGSSYEQYF.

The V call is TRBV15, the J call TRBJ2-3; D is ambiguous. The germline V and J ends were trimmed by 5 bases and 4 bases, with 13 bases remaining between them. Germline CDR1 is LNHNV and CDR2 is YYDKDF (reference sequence). This CDR3 contains 14 residues. CDR3 loop: CATSPRRSSDTQYF. Here the CDR3 DNA reads TGTGCCACCAGCCCCAGGCGATCCTCAGATACGCAGTATTTT.

This clone was counted only a few times. The chain uses TRBV7-9 and TRBJ2-7, with 10 bases lining up with TRBD2. CDR3 length equals 15 residues. Germline CDR1 SEHNR, CDR2 FQNEAQ (reference sequence). With 0 bases clipped from V and 2 bases from J, the junction kept 1 base outside the gene matches. The CDR3 spells CASSLALAGAYEQYF. The CDR3 nucleotides are TGTGCCAGCAGCTTAGCTCTAGCGGGAGCCTACGAGCAGTACTTC.

In nucleotides, the CDR3 is TGTGCCAGCAGCCCACTCGGGAGCGGGGTTGACGGGGAGCTGTTTTTT. As protein: CASSPLGSGVDGELFF. V and J are TRBV11-2 and TRBJ2-2; 7 bases are a match to TRBD2. Germline V gives CDR1 SGHAT, CDR2 FQNNGV. V lost 5 bases and J lost 7; bases outside the gene matches: 13. CDR3 length equals 16 residues.

This chain connects TRBV27 to TRBJ2-3; possibly TRBD1 for D (6 bases). Looked up from germline, CDR1 is MNHEY and CDR2 is SMNVEV (reference sequence). V lost 7 bases, J lost 0 bases, and 32 bases lay in between. The CDR3 loop spans 21 amino acids. CDR3 residues: CASIFGRSVGDKVTSTDTQYF. CDR3 bases: TGTGCCAGCATTTTTGGACGGTCGGTTGGGGACAAAGTGACTAGCACAGATACGCAGTATTTT.

The V and J genes are TRBV5-1 and TRBJ2-5; TRBD2 aligns across 7 bases. The J segment lost 1 base and the V segment lost 4 bases, leaving 4 bases of the junction unmatched. Germline assignment: CDR1 SGHRS and CDR2 YFSETQ. The CDR3 extends over 14 amino acids. CDR3 residues: CASSATSAQETQYF. CDR3 bases: TGCGCCAGCAGCGCAACTAGCGCCCAAGAGACCCAGTACTTC.

The chain recombines TRBV2 with TRBJ2-7, with TRBD1 identical over 8 bases. The V gene's germline CDR1 is SNHLY and CDR2 FYNNEI. The CDR3 consists of 13 residues. Trimming at V came to 7 bases and at J to 6 bases, leaving 8 bases not matched to a gene. CDR3 loop: CASISDRAGEQYF. CDR3 nucleotides: TGTGCCAGCATCTCGGACAGGGCGGGCGAGCAGTACTTC.

The J gene is TRBJ2-3, the V gene TRBV24-1, with 8 nucleotides matching TRBD1. This CDR3 spans 15 amino acids. Trimming at V came to 5 bases and at J to 1 base, leaving 4 bases not matched to a gene. From germline, CDR1 is KGHDR and CDR2 SFDVKD. CDR3 sequence reads: CATSGGQGGTDTQYF. CDR3 DNA sequence: TGTGCCACCAGTGGTGGACAGGGTGGCACAGATACGCAGTATTTT.

The chain employs TRBV12-3 or TRBV12-4 and TRBJ1-5; D remains unclear. This CDR3 is 12 amino acids long. V shed 2 bases and J shed 9 bases, with 8 bases lying between them. CDR3: CASSLLSRPQHF. The CDR3 DNA reads TGTGCCAGCAGTTTACTGTCCCGGCCCCAGCATTTT.

CDR3 nucleotide sequence: TGTGCCAGTAGAACCACCGGACAGGGAAACACCATATATTTT. It translates to CASRTTGQGNTIYF. V gene TRBV19 combines with J gene TRBJ1-3, with D perhaps TRBD1 (6 bases). CDR1 and CDR2 from the germline V gene are LNHDA and SQIVND (reference sequence). The CDR3 extends over 14 amino acids. V gave up 6 bases and J gave up 4 bases, with 13 bases separating them.

The J gene is TRBJ2-1, the V gene TRBV30; no definite D call. The CDR3 sequence is 13 residues long. CDR1 and CDR2 (germline): GTSNPN, SVGIG (reference sequence). V lost 0 bases, J lost 9 bases, and 12 bases lay in between. CDR3 residues: CAWSVQTMSEQFF. The CDR3 coding sequence is TGTGCCTGGAGTGTACAAACTATGAGTGAGCAGTTCTTC.

The chain has TRBV11-2 and TRBJ2-3; a possible D gene is TRBD2 (5 bases). CDR1 SGHAT and CDR2 FQNNGV come from the germline V gene. The V end lost 0 bases, the J end lost 7 bases, and 17 bases lay between the germline ends. The length of the CDR3 is 16 residues. CDR3 nucleotides: TGTGCCAGCAGCTTAGATGTTAGCGCAACGCCCCATACGCAGTATTTT. Amino acid sequence: CASSLDVSATPHTQYF.

This clone appeared a few times. Here the CDR3 DNA reads TGTGCCAGCCTCTCAGGGGGACAGGGATTGATACCCTACGAGCAGTACTTC. Encoded protein: CASLSGGQGLIPYEQYF. This chain connects TRBV2 to TRBJ2-7; 9 bases match TRBD1. This CDR3 region has 17 residues. V shed 8 bases, J shed 2 bases, and the junction held 16 bases outside the gene matches. CDR1 and CDR2 from the germline V gene are SNHLY and FYNNEI.

In this sample, this clone turned up once. The chain uses TRBV6-4 and TRBJ2-2, with TRBD2 identical over 9 bases. With 3 bases clipped from V and 2 bases from J, the junction kept 4 bases outside the gene matches. From germline, CDR1 is MRHNA and CDR2 SNTAGT. The CDR3 spans 16 residues. The CDR3 DNA follows: TGTGCCAGCAGTGATATTAGCGGGAGAAACACCGGGGAGCTGTTTTTT. Its translation is CASSDISGRNTGELFF.

This clone appeared a few times. The chain employs TRBV7-9 and TRBJ2-7; 10 nucleotides match TRBD2. With 6 bases clipped from V and 4 bases from J, the junction kept 15 bases outside the gene matches. Germline V CDR1 and CDR2: SEHNR, FQNEAQ (reference sequence). This CDR3 has 17 amino acids. This CDR3 is CASSLTSGTSVLYEQYF. CDR3 nucleotides: TGTGCCAGCAGTCTTACTTCCGGGACTAGCGTTTTATACGAGCAGTACTTC.

The chain has TRBV19 and TRBJ2-3; D gene uncertain. Per the germline V gene, CDR1 is LNHDA and CDR2 is SQIVND (reference sequence). CDR3 length equals 13 residues. Trimming left V 3 bases short and J 6 bases short, with 10 bases between. CDR3 nucleotide sequence: TGTGCCAGTAGTATGACTCCCCGGGATACGCAGTATTTT. Amino acid sequence: CASSMTPRDTQYF.

The rearrangement uses TRBV6-6 and TRBJ2-1; D is unresolved. The CDR3 is 15 residues long. Per germline, CDR1 MNHNY and CDR2 SVGAGI (reference sequence). V lost 2 bases and J 8 bases, leaving 16 bases between the germline ends. The CDR3 loop is CASSYPAKENDEQFF. The CDR3 coding sequence is TGTGCCAGCAGTTACCCGGCTAAGGAGAACGATGAGCAGTTCTTC.

This clone came up once. The V gene is TRBV7-8, the J gene TRBJ2-5; D is perhaps TRBD2 (5 bases). The CDR3 has 16 residues. The germline V gene has CDR1 SGHVS and CDR2 FQNEAQ. Trimming took 5 bases from V and 4 from J, leaving 20 bases between them. This CDR3 reads CASSPTRGSGRETQYF. In DNA, the CDR3 is TGTGCCAGCAGCCCTACAAGAGGGAGTGGCAGAGAGACCCAGTACTTC.

This clone was detected only once. The V and J genes are TRBV5-1 and TRBJ2-7; 8 nucleotides agree with TRBD1. CDR1 and CDR2 (germline): SGHRS, YFSETQ. The CDR3 has 17 residues. After removal of 0 bases from V and 0 bases from J, the junction contained 8 bases not matched to a gene. In nucleotides, the CDR3 is TGCGCCAGCAGCTTGGATCTGGTGGGACAGGTCTCCTACGAGCAGTACTTC. This encodes CASSLDLVGQVSYEQYF.

The chain is built from TRBV3-1 (or the pseudogene TRBV3-2) and TRBJ2-5, with D tentatively TRBD2 (5 bases). CDR1 LGHDT and CDR2 YNNKEL come from the germline V gene (reference sequence). CDR3 size: 15 residues. Trimming left V 4 bases short and J 1 base short, with 13 bases between. CDR3 DNA sequence: TGTGCCAGCAGCCCCGACTATTTGTCCCAAGAGACCCAGTACTTC. Its translation is CASSPDYLSQETQYF.

The chain is built from TRBV4-1 and TRBJ2-1; no definite D call. CDR3 length: 13 residues. Germline V lookup: CDR1 MGHRA, CDR2 YSYEKL. Trimming shortened V by 4 bases and J by 10 bases, and 14 bases separated the two germline ends. The CDR3, as DNA: TGCGCCAGCAGCCCCCACCTTCTATACGAGCAGTTCTTC. Its protein product is CASSPHLLYEQFF.

The rearrangement uses TRBV20-1 and TRBJ2-2, with unresolved D. The germline V gene has CDR1 DFQATT and CDR2 SNEGSKA (reference sequence). Trimming shortened V by 4 bases and J by 8 bases, and 8 bases separated the two germline ends. The CDR3 has 11 residues. This CDR3 reads CSATGSGELFF. Written as DNA, the CDR3 is TGCAGTGCTACGGGTTCGGGGGAGCTGTTTTTT.

The chain recombines TRBV6-4 with TRBJ2-1; TRBD2 agrees at 10 bases. The CDR3 extends over 14 amino acids. The germline CDR1 and CDR2 sequences are MRHNA and SNTAGT. The V segment lost 6 bases and the J segment 8 bases; nucleotides outside the gene matches: 7. The CDR3 loop reads CASRPTSGKDEQFF. CDR3 DNA: TGTGCCAGCAGGCCAACTAGCGGGAAAGATGAGCAGTTCTTC.